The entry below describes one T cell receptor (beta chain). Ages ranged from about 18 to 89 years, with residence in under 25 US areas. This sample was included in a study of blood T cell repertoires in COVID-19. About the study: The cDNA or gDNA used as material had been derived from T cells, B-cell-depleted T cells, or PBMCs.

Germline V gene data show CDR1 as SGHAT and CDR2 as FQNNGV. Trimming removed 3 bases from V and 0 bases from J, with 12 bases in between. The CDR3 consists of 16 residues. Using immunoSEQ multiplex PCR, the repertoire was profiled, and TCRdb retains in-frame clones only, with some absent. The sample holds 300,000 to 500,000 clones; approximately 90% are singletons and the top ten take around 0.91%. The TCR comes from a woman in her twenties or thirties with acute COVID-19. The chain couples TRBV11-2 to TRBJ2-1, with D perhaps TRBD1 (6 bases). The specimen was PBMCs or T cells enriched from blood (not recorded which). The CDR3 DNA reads TGTGCCAGCAGCTTCAGGGGCCCTAGCTCCTACAATGAGCAGTTCTTC. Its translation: CASSFRGPSSYNEQFF.